The TCR beta chain described here comes from a study of T cells after yellow fever vaccination. The germline gives CDR1 DFQATT, CDR2 SNEGSKA (reference sequence). V gave up 0 bases and J gave up 2 bases, with 11 bases separating them. This CDR3 is 15 amino acids long. TCRdb called the 5' RACE reads again in MiXCR, with one record for every CDR3 protein. The sample contains 300,000 to 400,000 distinct CDR3 sequences, roughly an eighth of which appear only once. The clonotype originates from a young man who received the YFV17D yellow fever vaccine. V and J are TRBV20-1 and TRBJ1-3, with TRBD1 as a possible D gene (5 bases). Source: CD4+ T cells sorted from PBMCs, taken 15 days after the yellow fever booster vaccination. The CDR3 DNA sequence: TGCAGTGCTAGAGATTTGAGGGGAACTGGAAACACCATATATTTT. Translation gives CSARDLRGTGNTIYF.